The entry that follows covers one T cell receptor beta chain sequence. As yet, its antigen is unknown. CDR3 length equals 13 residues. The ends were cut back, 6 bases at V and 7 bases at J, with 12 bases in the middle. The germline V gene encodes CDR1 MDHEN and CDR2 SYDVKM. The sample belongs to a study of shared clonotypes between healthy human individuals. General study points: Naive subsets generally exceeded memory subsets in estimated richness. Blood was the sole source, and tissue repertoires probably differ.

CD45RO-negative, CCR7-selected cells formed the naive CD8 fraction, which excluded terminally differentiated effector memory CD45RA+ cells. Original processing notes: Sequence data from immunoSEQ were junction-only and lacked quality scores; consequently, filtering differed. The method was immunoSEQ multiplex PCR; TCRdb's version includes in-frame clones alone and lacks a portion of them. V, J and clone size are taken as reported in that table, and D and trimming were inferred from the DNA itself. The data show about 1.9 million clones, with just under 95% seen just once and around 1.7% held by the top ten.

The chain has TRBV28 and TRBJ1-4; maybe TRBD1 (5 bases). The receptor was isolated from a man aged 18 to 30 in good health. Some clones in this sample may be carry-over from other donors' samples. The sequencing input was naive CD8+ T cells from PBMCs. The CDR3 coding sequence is TGTGCCAGCAGAGACGGGACTGTTGAAAAACTGTTTTTT. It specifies CASRDGTVEKLFF. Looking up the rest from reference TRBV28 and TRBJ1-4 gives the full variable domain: DVKVTQSSRYLVKRTGEKVFLECVQDMDHENMFWYRQDPGLGLRLIYFSYDVKMKEKGDIPEGYSVSREKKERFSLILESASTNQTSMYLCASRDGTVEKLFFGSGTQLSVL.